A selection of T cell receptor beta chains follows, all from one sample in a study of T-cell reconstitution after alpha-beta-depleted transplantation in children. TCRdb reprocessed the PCR reads via MiXCR and lists one record per CDR3 protein. The sample contains about 580,000 distinct CDR3 sequences, about 23% of which appear only once. The material sequenced was PBMCs, mostly from graft donor cells, taken 360 days after TCRalphabeta/CD19-depleted stem cell transplant. The receptors shown here come from a boy in the first two years of life who had a stem cell transplant for acute myeloid leukemia, so the T cells may come from the graft donor. The CDR3 runs from the conserved cysteine through the conserved F or W. Fields, in order: D gene, V gene, J gene, clone size, CDR3 protein, CDR3 DNA. D genes are given only for firm matches. For some rows the clone size is stated as once, few or many, or as a class when expanded; others skip it.

>-|TRBV20-1|TRBJ1-6|-
CSARDTGGRTYNSPLHF
TGCAGTGCTAGAGATACGGGGGGGCGCACCTATAATTCACCCCTCCACTTT
>-|TRBV12-3/TRBV12-4|TRBJ1-1|few
CASSLRGFEAFF
TGTGCCAGCAGTTTACGGGGATTTGAAGCTTTCTTT
>-|TRBV5-1|TRBJ2-1|-
CASSTDGPVGQFF
TGCGCCAGCAGCACCGACGGGCCAGTTGGGCAGTTCTTC
>-|TRBV5-1|TRBJ2-2|many
CASSFRQDTGELFF
TGCGCCAGCAGCTTCCGACAGGACACCGGGGAGCTGTTTTTT
>TRBD2|TRBV18|TRBJ2-1|once
CASCRLAGGHSEQFF
TGTGCCAGCTGCCGACTAGCGGGGGGCCACAGTGAGCAGTTCTTC
>-|TRBV7-2|TRBJ2-3|-
CASSLLGTLSTDTQYF
TGTGCCAGCAGCCTCTTGGGCACCCTTAGCACAGATACGCAGTATTTT
>TRBD1|TRBV12-3/TRBV12-4|TRBJ1-5|-
CASSIRTGGNQPQHF
TGTGCCAGCAGCATACGGACAGGAGGTAATCAGCCCCAGCATTTT
>-|TRBV4-1|TRBJ2-5|-
CASSQGTVSKTQYF
TGCGCCAGCAGCCAAGGGACAGTCAGCAAGACCCAGTACTTC
>-|TRBV24-1|TRBJ2-1|-
CATSDRPLEQFF
TGTGCCACCAGTGATCGTCCTTTGGAGCAGTTCTTC
>TRBD2|TRBV6-5|TRBJ2-1|few
CASSSSSGGYSYNEQFF
TGTGCCAGCAGTTCCTCCAGCGGGGGGTACTCCTACAATGAGCAGTTCTTC
>TRBD1|TRBV7-9|TRBJ2-7|few
CASSWTGSPYEQYF
TGTGCCAGCAGCTGGACAGGGTCACCCTACGAGCAGTACTTC
>-|TRBV6-1|TRBJ1-4|-
CASRFSEGATNEKLFF
TGTGCCAGCAGGTTCAGCGAGGGCGCAACTAATGAAAAACTGTTTTTT
>-|TRBV7-2|TRBJ1-2|few
CASSPGEGSYGYTF
TGTGCCAGCAGCCCTGGCGAGGGGAGCTATGGCTACACCTTC
>-|TRBV5-1|TRBJ2-6|many
CASSLSTPWANVLTF
TGCGCCAGCAGCTTGTCGACTCCATGGGCCAACGTCCTGACTTTC
>-|TRBV12-3/TRBV12-4|TRBJ2-6|few
CASSHHRAGANVLTF
TGTGCCAGCAGTCATCATAGGGCTGGGGCCAACGTCCTGACTTTC
>TRBD2|TRBV20-1|TRBJ2-1|-
CSASPSGVTF
TGCAGTGCTAGCCCTAGCGGGGTAACCTTC
>-|TRBV29-1|TRBJ1-1|many
CSVVRLLNTEAFF
TGCAGCGTTGTGCGGCTCTTGAACACTGAAGCTTTCTTT
>-|TRBV9|TRBJ2-1|once
CASSVGRKGPLDPYNEQFF
TGTGCCAGCAGCGTAGGTAGGAAGGGGCCCCTAGATCCCTACAATGAGCAGTTCTTC
>-|TRBV5-6|TRBJ2-5|many
CASSFGSGGETQYF
TGTGCCAGCAGCTTCGGGTCAGGGGGGGAGACCCAGTACTTC
>-|TRBV20-1|TRBJ2-3|-
CSPEGLASTDTQYF
TGCAGTCCAGAGGGGCTAGCAAGCACAGATACGCAGTATTTT
>-|TRBV2|TRBJ2-7|-
CASQAGSSYEQYF
TGTGCCAGCCAGGCCGGTTCCTCCTACGAGCAGTACTTC
>-|TRBV20-1|TRBJ1-3|-
CSARDEGGPGVGNTIYF
TGCAGTGCTAGAGATGAAGGCGGACCCGGGGTTGGAAACACCATATATTTT
>-|TRBV6-5|TRBJ2-3|-
CASSSPGPKGTDTQYF
TGTGCCAGCAGTTCTCCGGGACCAAAAGGAACAGATACGCAGTATTTT
>-|TRBV10-3|TRBJ2-1|-
CAISEKQGDNEQFF
TGTGCCATCAGTGAGAAACAGGGAGACAATGAGCAGTTCTTC
>-|TRBV4-3|TRBJ1-2|many
CASSQDWSNYGYTF
TGCGCCAGCAGCCAAGATTGGAGTAACTATGGCTACACCTTC